Each of the 14 T cell receptor beta chains below was sequenced from the same sample in a study of cytotoxic CD8 clonotypes in ibrutinib-treated CLL. Clones were sequenced by immunoSEQ multiplex PCR, and TCRdb holds only the in-frame ones, with some missing. The sample includes tens of thousands of clones, roughly 62% seen only once; the top ten take around 28%. Sequencing used PBMCs, obtained after 24 months of ibrutinib treatment. The receptors derive from a human donor with chronic lymphocytic leukemia.

The V and J genes are TRBV5-1 and TRBJ2-1; TRBD2 matches at 9 bases. The ends lost 3 bases at V and 2 bases at J; junction bases unmatched: 6. CDR3 size: 16 residues. Germline assignment: CDR1 SGHRS and CDR2 YFSETQ. The CDR3 is CASSSGGGGAYNEQFF. The CDR3, as DNA: TGCGCCAGCAGCTCCGGTGGCGGGGGGGCCTACAATGAGCAGTTCTTC.

This rearrangement joins TRBV29-1 to TRBJ1-2, with TRBD1 matching over 7 bases. This CDR3 comprises 14 residues. Germline V gene sequence: CDR1 SQVTM, CDR2 ANQGSEA. V was pared by 1 base and J by 1 base, with 3 bases of the junction left unmatched. The CDR3 nucleotides are TGCAGCGTTGAAGCCTGGGACAGTAACTATGGCTACACCTTC. As protein: CSVEAWDSNYGYTF.

V is TRBV19 and J is TRBJ1-1, with 7 positions matching TRBD1. Germline V lookup: CDR1 LNHDA, CDR2 SQIVND (reference sequence). Unmatched junction bases numbered 10, after V lost 6 bases and J lost 6 bases. The CDR3 is made up of 14 amino acids. The CDR3 region is CASSSDREAPEAFF. CDR3 DNA sequence: TGTGCCAGTAGCTCTGACAGGGAAGCTCCTGAAGCTTTCTTT.

This chain links TRBV27 with TRBJ2-6; D gene ambiguous. The V end was cut by 2 bases, the J end by 4 bases, with 3 bases between. The length of the CDR3 is 13 residues. CDR1 and CDR2 from the germline V gene are MNHEY and SMNVEV (reference sequence). CDR3 sequence reads: CASSLRGANVLTF. The CDR3 bases are TGTGCCAGCAGTTTAAGAGGGGCCAACGTCCTGACTTTC.

The gene calls are TRBV10-1 and TRBJ1-1; D is ambiguous. Germline lookup yields CDR1 WNHNN and CDR2 SYGVQD (reference sequence). The length of the CDR3 is 15 residues. V lost 0 bases to trimming and J lost 0 bases, with 8 bases between them. The CDR3 is CASSESPYMNTEAFF. As DNA, the CDR3 is TGCGCCAGCAGTGAGTCTCCTTACATGAACACTGAAGCTTTCTTT.

This chain links TRBV5-6 with TRBJ2-7; a possible D gene is TRBD1 (5 bases). CDR1 and CDR2 (germline): SGHDT, YYEEEE. Trimming took 4 bases from V and 3 from J, leaving 8 bases between them. This CDR3 spans 12 amino acids. This CDR3 is CASSTDSYEQYF. CDR3 nucleotides: TGTGCCAGCAGCACCGACAGCTACGAGCAGTACTTC.

About this clone itself: Different DNA sequences within this sample yield the same CDR3. The rearrangement joins TRBV27 to TRBJ1-5; D call uncertain. V shed 2 bases and J shed 1 base, with 6 bases lying between them. Germline CDR1 MNHEY, CDR2 SMNVEV (reference sequence). The CDR3 extends over 14 amino acids. Here the CDR3 DNA reads TGTGCCAGCAGTTTAGGCAGAAGCAATCAGCCCCAGCATTTT. Encoded protein: CASSLGRSNQPQHF.

This clone was detected a few times. This rearrangement joins TRBV5-6 to TRBJ2-1; no clear D gene. Germline V gives CDR1 SGHDT, CDR2 YYEEEE. V dropped 2 bases and J dropped 10 bases, with 7 bases sitting between them. This CDR3 contains 11 residues. This CDR3 reads CASSLEWEQFF. CDR3 coding DNA: TGTGCCAGCAGCTTAGAATGGGAGCAGTTCTTC. Full variable domain (outside the CDR3, taken from reference TRBV5-6 and TRBJ2-1): DAGVTQSPTHLIKTRGQQVTLRCSPKSGHDTVSWYQQALGQGPQFIFQYYEEEERQRGNFPDRFSGHQFPNYSSELNVNALLLGDSALYLCASSLEWEQFFGPGTRLTVL.

This chain joins TRBV6-1 and TRBJ1-6; D is ambiguous. The CDR3 is 13 amino acids. Trimming took 8 bases from V and 10 from J, leaving 15 bases between them. CDR1 and CDR2 from the germline V gene are MNHNS and SASEGT. The CDR3 loop is CASRKGLGSPLHF. DNA of the CDR3: TGTGCCAGCCGTAAAGGTCTAGGATCACCCCTCCACTTT.

The V gene is TRBV11-2, the J gene TRBJ2-2; D ambiguous. Germline-derived CDR1 and CDR2 are SGHAT and FQNNGV. Trimming pared 2 bases from V and 3 bases from J, leaving 4 bases between. CDR3 size: 13 residues. The CDR3: CASSLRHTGELFF. CDR3 bases: TGTGCCAGCAGCTTACGACACACCGGGGAGCTGTTTTTT.

This clone was counted between two and nine times. The CDR3 DNA follows: TGTGCCAGCAACGACAGGGGTGGTAACGAGCAGTACTTC. Translation: CASNDRGGNEQYF. This chain links TRBV2 with TRBJ2-7; TRBD1 matches at 8 bases. The CDR3 loop spans 13 amino acids. After removal of 7 bases from V and 5 bases from J, the junction contained 7 bases not matched to a gene. Germline-derived CDR1 and CDR2 are SNHLY and FYNNEI.

The genes are TRBV21-1 and TRBJ2-7. TRBV21-1 is given as a pseudogene. This CDR3 spans 16 amino acids. The CDR3 nucleotides are TGTGCCAGCAGCAAAGCAAGGAACCCACCTAAATACGAGCAGTACTTC. Amino acids: CASSKARNPPKYEQYF.

CDR3 loop: CASRGYDTEAFF. CDR3 DNA: TGTGCCAGTAGAGGTTATGACACTGAAGCTTTCTTT. The chain employs TRBV19 and TRBJ1-1, with D uncertain. Trimming removed 6 bases from V and 3 bases from J, with 8 bases in between. In germline, CDR1 is LNHDA, CDR2 SQIVND (reference sequence). The CDR3 is 12 amino acids.

Remarks on this clone: Distinct nucleotide sequences in the sample also encode this CDR3. The rearrangement links TRBV7-6 to TRBJ1-1; weak D call: TRBD1 (6 bases). The CDR3 sequence is 13 residues long. Per the germline V gene, CDR1 is SGHVS and CDR2 is FNYEAQ. Trimming pared 1 base from V and 7 bases from J, leaving 10 bases between. As DNA, the CDR3 is TGTGCCAGCAGCTTAGTCGGGACAAGTGAAGCTTTCTTT. Encoded protein: CASSLVGTSEAFF.